The T cell receptor (beta chain) described here comes from a study of cytomegalovirus exposure and HLA in healthy donors. This CDR3 region has 15 residues. The germline V gene encodes CDR1 SGHTA and CDR2 FQGNSA. Trimming took 5 bases from V and 2 from J; bases not matched to a gene: 4. Of note for this clone: The target antigen is unknown.

Study results and caveats: In a later analysis, productive TCRs from donors in an Asian-associated ancestry cluster reportedly carried fewer N-insertions than the cohort mean.

Use of 60 Vbeta and 13 Jbeta primers characterized the PCR. Using immunoSEQ multiplex PCR, the repertoire was profiled, and TCRdb retains in-frame clones only, with some absent. The table lists about 160,000 clones, roughly 70% of them singletons. J is TRBJ1-5 and V is TRBV7-2; TRBD1 matches at 9 bases. This TCR came from a woman in her fifties or sixties in good health and CMV-seropositive. Sequencing used PBMCs. The CDR3 here is CASSRRTGGNQPQHF. CDR3 in DNA: TGTGCCAGCAGCCGTCGGACAGGGGGCAATCAGCCCCAGCATTTT.